What follows are 5 T cell receptor beta chains derived from one specimen sequenced in a study of patients and donors after allogeneic stem cell transplantation. Using its own MiXCR run on the RT-PCR reads, TCRdb lists one record per CDR3 protein. The sample yields approximately 150,000 distinct CDR3 sequences, roughly 31% seen once. The sequenced sample was blood, either unsorted or a sorted T cell fraction (not recorded which). These TCRs come from a human donor who was either an allogeneic HSCT recipient or a stem cell or donor lymphocyte infusion donor (not recorded which). It is not recorded whose cells these are; they may come from a transplant donor.

This clonotype is categorized as medium-sized. The CDR3 region is CASSLSGEAFF. CDR3 in DNA: TGTGCCAGCAGTTTATCGGGGGAAGCTTTCTTT. The V call is TRBV27, the J call TRBJ1-1; D uncertain. The CDR3 contains 11 residues. V was shortened by 0 bases and J by 8 bases, with 4 bases between the two germline ends. CDR1 is MNHEY, CDR2 SMNVEV, per germline (reference sequence).

The rearrangement links TRBV12-3 or TRBV12-4 to TRBJ2-1; tentative D call: TRBD2 (5 bases). The V and J ends lost 6 bases and 1 base respectively, with 13 bases between them. There are 15 residues in the CDR3. The CDR3 DNA reads as TGTGCCAGCAGAGGAACTAGGGCATCCTACAATGAGCAGTTCTTC. This gives the protein CASRGTRASYNEQFF.

This clonotype was seen repeatedly, ten times or more. The CDR3 region has the DNA TGTGCCACCAGCAATGGGTTCGGAAACACCATATATTTT. Translating it yields CATSNGFGNTIYF. This rearrangement joins TRBV15 to TRBJ1-3, with D hard to call. Trimming shortened V by 4 bases and J by 4 bases, and 8 bases separated the two germline ends. The CDR3 runs 13 residues. Germline CDR1 LNHNV, CDR2 YYDKDF (reference sequence).

This clonotype showed up many times. The gene calls are TRBV27 and TRBJ1-2, with 12 positions matching TRBD1. V lost 4 bases and J lost 4; bases outside the gene matches: 4. Germline V gives CDR1 MNHEY, CDR2 SMNVEV (reference sequence). The CDR3 sequence is 15 residues long. CDR3 in amino acids: CASSSGTGGFYGYTF. CDR3 nucleotide sequence: TGTGCCAGCAGTTCGGGGACAGGGGGCTTCTATGGCTACACCTTC.

The chain is built from TRBV7-2 and TRBJ2-1, with 7 bases identical to TRBD1. Germline V gene lookup returns CDR1 SGHTA and CDR2 FQGNSA. The CDR3 length is 18 residues. J lost 4 bases, V lost 5 bases, and 17 bases had no gene match. The CDR3 loop is CASSHRPLDRVDYNEQFF. As DNA, the CDR3 is TGTGCCAGCAGCCATCGACCCCTTGACAGGGTCGATTACAATGAGCAGTTCTTC.